This TCR beta chain was sequenced in a study of blood T cells in healthy people across ages. The V end was cut by 0 bases, the J end by 4 bases, with 12 bases between. CDR1 and CDR2 (germline): SQVTM, ANQGSEA. The CDR3 extends over 14 amino acids. The second PCR ran about 6 to 12 cycles with a sample-barcoded 5' primer and J-beta primers. Via MiXCR, TCRdb re-called the 5' RACE reads, giving one row per CDR3 protein. The table records a few hundred thousand distinct CDR3 sequences, approximately 51% of them present only once. The sequence derives from a man in his sixties in good health. The chain links TRBV29-1 to TRBJ1-1; a possible D gene is TRBD1 (6 bases). Sequenced sample: blood. DNA for the CDR3: TGCAGCGTTGAAGATAGTAACAGGGCCACTGAAGCTTTCTTT. Its translation: CSVEDSNRATEAFF.